Presented here are 22 T cell receptor beta chains from one specimen sequenced in a study of shared clonotypes between healthy human individuals. TCRdb keeps only in-frame clones here, not all; method: immunoSEQ multiplex PCR. The profile shows approximately 2,000,000 clones, approximately 90% of them singletons. Source material: naive CD4+ T cells from PBMCs. Described subset: CD45RA+ positively selected. The receptors derive from a man between 18 and 35 years old in good health. Some clones in this sample may be carry-over from other donors' samples.

The chain couples TRBV6-5 to TRBJ2-5, with TRBD2 matching over 7 bases. The J call may not be correct, given that the DNA end is closer to TRBJ2-7. The germline CDR1 and CDR2 sequences are MNHEY and SVGAGI. This CDR3 is built from 13 residues. CDR3 nucleotides: TGTGCCAGCACCCCTACGGGGGGTCACGAGCAGTACTTC. It encodes CASTPTGGHEQYF.

This chain uses TRBV7-8 with TRBJ1-5; no clear D gene. The germline V and J ends were trimmed by 5 bases and 2 bases, with 10 bases remaining between them. Germline V gene sequence: CDR1 SGHVS, CDR2 FQNEAQ. The CDR3 has 14 residues. CDR3 sequence reads: CASSPRRGNQPQHF. CDR3 nucleotides: TGTGCCAGCAGCCCAAGGAGAGGCAATCAGCCCCAGCATTTT.

This chain links TRBV7-2 with TRBJ1-5; 7 bases align to TRBD1. The germline gives CDR1 SGHTA, CDR2 FQGNSA. The CDR3 is 15 residues long. V was pared by 0 bases and J by 5 bases, with 4 bases of the junction left unmatched. CDR3 DNA sequence: TGTGCCAGCAGCTTAGCTCGACAGGGATATCAGCCCCAGCATTTT. It is translated as CASSLARQGYQPQHF.

The chain carries TRBV7-8 and TRBJ2-2, with 7 positions matching TRBD2. CDR1 is SGHVS, CDR2 FQNEAQ, per germline. The CDR3 extends over 15 amino acids. The V gene end was trimmed by 10 bases and the J gene end by 4 bases; junction bases not matched to a gene: 12. CDR3 sequence (DNA): TGTGCCACCCAGTTGTGGGAGGGGCCCACCGGGGAGCTGTTTTTT. This codes for CATQLWEGPTGELFF.

The chain joins TRBV7-2 to TRBJ2-1, with D unresolved. The germline V and J ends were trimmed by 4 bases and 7 bases, with 11 bases remaining between them. Germline V lookup: CDR1 SGHTA, CDR2 FQGNSA. The CDR3 consists of 13 residues. The CDR3 protein is CASSWLRSNEQFF. Written as DNA, the CDR3 is TGTGCCAGCAGCTGGCTCCGGTCGAATGAGCAGTTCTTC.

V and J are TRBV27 and TRBJ2-2, with TRBD2 matching over 12 bases. V lost 3 bases and J lost 3; bases outside the gene matches: 8. Germline V gene data show CDR1 as MNHEY and CDR2 as SMNVEV (reference sequence). This CDR3 comprises 18 residues. As DNA, the CDR3 is TGTGCCAGCAGTTTTGGAGTAACTAGCGGGAGGTACACCGGGGAGCTGTTTTTT. Translated, it gives CASSFGVTSGRYTGELFF.

The genes are TRBV5-1 and TRBJ2-2; the match to TRBD2 covers 8 bases. The CDR3 is made up of 14 amino acids. Germline CDR1 reads SGHRS; CDR2 reads YFSETQ. With 3 bases clipped from V and 5 bases from J, the junction kept 3 bases outside the gene matches. The CDR3 nucleotides read TGCGCCAGCAGCTCTAGCGGGTCAACCGGGGAGCTGTTTTTT. Residues: CASSSSGSTGELFF.

This chain connects TRBV18 to TRBJ1-4; D is undetermined. Per germline, CDR1 KGHSH and CDR2 LQKENI. There are 16 residues in the CDR3. Trimming removed 6 bases at V and 4 bases at J, with 18 bases between. The CDR3 region has the DNA TGTGCCAGCTCGCGGCGGGGTTCTGACTTTAATGAAAAACTGTTTTTT. The encoded protein is CASSRRGSDFNEKLFF.

The chain uses TRBV19 and TRBJ2-3; 7 bases fit TRBD2. The CDR3 is 15 residues long. Germline CDR1 and CDR2: LNHDA and SQIVND (reference sequence). V lost 6 bases to trimming and J lost 5 bases; unmatched junction nucleotides: 11. CDR3 residues: CASRSRAGAVDTQYF. DNA for the CDR3: TGTGCCAGTAGATCCCGGGCGGGAGCGGTAGATACGCAGTATTTT.

This chain connects TRBV28 to TRBJ1-3, with D unclear. The V and J ends lost 3 bases and 0 bases respectively, with 12 bases between them. The CDR3 is made up of 16 amino acids. Germline V gives CDR1 MDHEN, CDR2 SYDVKM. CDR3 amino acids: CASSFPPPFSGNTIYF. Written as DNA, the CDR3 is TGTGCCAGCAGTTTCCCTCCCCCATTCTCTGGAAACACCATATATTTT.

This sequence joins TRBV9 and TRBJ2-3, with 10 bases that match TRBD2. Trimming cost V 4 bases and J 3 bases; bases outside gene matches: 11. CDR1 SGDLS and CDR2 YYNGEE come from the germline V gene. This CDR3 region has 17 residues. For the CDR3, the DNA is TGTGCCAGCAGCCCACGCCTCGGACTAGCGGCAACAGATACGCAGTATTTT. Translating gives CASSPRLGLAATDTQYF.

The rearrangement uses TRBV19 and TRBJ2-7; D is undetermined. CDR3 length: 14 amino acids. Deletions cut 5 bases from V and 0 bases from J, with 11 bases between. Germline V gene sequence: CDR1 LNHDA, CDR2 SQIVND (reference sequence). CDR3: CASSLVPYSYEQYF. CDR3 coding DNA: TGTGCCAGTAGTCTAGTGCCGTACTCCTACGAGCAGTACTTC.

V and J are TRBV4-3 and TRBJ1-1; D is uncertain. Germline CDR1 and CDR2: LGHNA and YSLEER. The germline V and J ends were trimmed by 1 base and 0 bases, with 9 bases remaining between them. The CDR3 sequence is 15 residues long. CDR3 DNA sequence: TGCGCCAGCAGCCAAGGACACGAAATGAACACTGAAGCTTTCTTT. The encoded protein is CASSQGHEMNTEAFF.

The chain recombines TRBV7-2 with TRBJ2-1; D not resolved. Germline loops: CDR1 SGHTA, CDR2 FQGNSA. The CDR3 has 14 residues. V was pared by 2 bases and J by 8 bases, with 13 bases between. The CDR3 here is CASSLSADTHEQFF. In nucleotides, the CDR3 is TGTGCCAGCAGCTTAAGTGCAGATACACATGAGCAGTTCTTC. The whole variable domain, filled in from reference TRBV7-2 and TRBJ2-1, reads GAGVSQSPSNKVTEKGKDVELRCDPISGHTALYWYRQSLGQGLEFLIYFQGNSAPDKSGLPSDRFSAERTGGSVSTLTIQRTQQEDSAVYLCASSLSADTHEQFFGPGTRLTVL.

V is TRBV6-5 and J is TRBJ2-3; D remains ambiguous. Germline CDR1 and CDR2: MNHEY and SVGAGI. The CDR3 runs 15 residues. Trimming pared 4 bases from V and 2 bases from J, leaving 13 bases between. The CDR3 sequence is CASSLLSSSTDTQYF. CDR3 nucleotides: TGTGCCAGCAGTTTGCTTAGCAGTTCCACAGATACGCAGTATTTT.

V gene TRBV29-1 combines with J gene TRBJ2-1; no clear D. Trimming pared 2 bases from V and 6 bases from J, leaving 8 bases between. CDR3 length: 12 residues. The germline V gene encodes CDR1 SQVTM and CDR2 ANQGSEA. This chain's CDR3 is CSVELIGNEQFF. For the CDR3, the DNA is TGCAGCGTTGAACTAATCGGCAATGAGCAGTTCTTC.

Regarding this clone: The sample holds other DNA sequences that translate to the same CDR3. The chain joins TRBV5-1 to TRBJ2-1; TRBD2 matches at 9 bases. Germline V gives CDR1 SGHRS, CDR2 YFSETQ. V dropped 4 bases and J dropped 4; count of bases not matched to a gene: 6. CDR3 size: 15 residues. The CDR3 DNA follows: TGCGCCAGCAGCCTGGGACTAGCCGGATACAATGAGCAGTTCTTC. Its translation: CASSLGLAGYNEQFF. The whole variable domain, filled in from reference TRBV5-1 and TRBJ2-1, reads KAGVTQTPRYLIKTRGQQVTLSCSPISGHRSVSWYQQTPGQGLQFLFEYFSETQRNKGNFPGRFSGRQFSNSRSEMNVSTLELGDSALYLCASSLGLAGYNEQFFGPGTRLTVL.

This clone was picked up one time. The identical CDR3 is also encoded by other nucleotide sequences in the sample. The chain employs TRBV5-1 and TRBJ2-3, with a tentative D call TRBD2 (6 bases). Germline V gene lookup returns CDR1 SGHRS and CDR2 YFSETQ. Between the trimmed V and J ends, which lost 2 bases and 0 bases, there was a span of 10 bases. This CDR3 spans 15 amino acids. In DNA, the CDR3 is TGCGCCAGCAGCTTCGGCGGGACTAGCACAGATACGCAGTATTTT. This encodes CASSFGGTSTDTQYF.

The chain is built from TRBV4-1 and TRBJ2-2; D is ambiguous. Germline lookup yields CDR1 MGHRA and CDR2 YSYEKL. The V and J ends lost 4 bases and 2 bases respectively, with 5 bases between them. The CDR3 contains 13 residues. CDR3 sequence (DNA): TGCGCCAGCAGCCTTACCAACACCGGGGAGCTGTTTTTT. This gives the protein CASSLTNTGELFF.

This clone was observed once. The V and J genes are TRBV30 and TRBJ2-5; D is possibly TRBD1 (6 bases). The V end was cut by 0 bases, the J end by 4 bases, with 12 bases between. There are 14 residues in the CDR3. Germline V lookup: CDR1 GTSNPN, CDR2 SVGIG (reference sequence). This CDR3 reads CAWSVLAQGETQYF. CDR3 sequence (DNA): TGTGCCTGGAGTGTACTCGCACAGGGAGAGACCCAGTACTTC. The whole variable domain, filled in from reference TRBV30 and TRBJ2-5, reads SQTIHQWPATLVQPVGSPLSLECTVEGTSNPNLYWYRQAAGRGLQLLFYSVGIGQISSEVPQNLSASRPQDRQFILSSKKLLLSDSGFYLCAWSVLAQGETQYFGPGTRLLVL.

CDR3: CASSYSFSRADTQYF. CDR3 DNA sequence: TGTGCCAGCAGTTACTCTTTTAGTAGGGCAGATACGCAGTATTTT. The gene calls are TRBV6-5 and TRBJ2-3; D gene ambiguous. V was clipped by 0 bases and J by 4 bases, with 11 bases between them. Looked up from germline, CDR1 is MNHEY and CDR2 is SVGAGI. The CDR3 is 15 amino acids.

A remark on this clone: The same CDR3 can be traced to other DNA sequences in this sample. The chain combines TRBV5-1 with TRBJ1-3; D remains ambiguous. Germline CDR1 reads SGHRS; CDR2 reads YFSETQ. The CDR3 runs to 15 residues. Trimming took off 0 bases at V and 0 bases at J, with 7 bases between the two ends. In DNA form, the CDR3 reads TGCGCCAGCAGCTTGGGGACGGACTCTGGAAACACCATATATTTT. Its protein is CASSLGTDSGNTIYF.